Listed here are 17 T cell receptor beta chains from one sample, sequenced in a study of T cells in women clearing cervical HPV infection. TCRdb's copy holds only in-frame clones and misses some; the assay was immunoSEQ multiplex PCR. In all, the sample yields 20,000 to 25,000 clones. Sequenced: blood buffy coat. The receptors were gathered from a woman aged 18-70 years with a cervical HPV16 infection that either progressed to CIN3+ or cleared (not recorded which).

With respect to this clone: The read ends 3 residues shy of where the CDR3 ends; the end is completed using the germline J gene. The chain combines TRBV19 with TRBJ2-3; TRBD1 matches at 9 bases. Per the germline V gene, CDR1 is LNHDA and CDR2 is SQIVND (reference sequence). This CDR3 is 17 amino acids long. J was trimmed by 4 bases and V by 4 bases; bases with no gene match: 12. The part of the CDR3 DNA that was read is TGTGCCAGTAGTAGGGGGGCCGGGACAGGGAGAGCAGATACG. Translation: CASSRGAGTGRADT. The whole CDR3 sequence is CASSRGAGTGRADTQYF.

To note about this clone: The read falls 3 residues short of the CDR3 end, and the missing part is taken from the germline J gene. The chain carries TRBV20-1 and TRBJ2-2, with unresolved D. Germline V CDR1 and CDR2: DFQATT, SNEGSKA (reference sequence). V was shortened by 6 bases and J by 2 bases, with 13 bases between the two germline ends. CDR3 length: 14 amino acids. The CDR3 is CSAPSRPNTGELFF. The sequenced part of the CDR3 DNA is TGCAGTGCCCCATCTAGACCAAACACCGGGGAG.

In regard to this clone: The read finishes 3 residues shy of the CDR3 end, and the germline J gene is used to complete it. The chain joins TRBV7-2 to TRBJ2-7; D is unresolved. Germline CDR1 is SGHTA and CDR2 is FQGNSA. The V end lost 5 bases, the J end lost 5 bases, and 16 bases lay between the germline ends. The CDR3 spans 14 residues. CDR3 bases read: TGTGCCAGCAGCGATAAGGGTCCTTGGGACGAG. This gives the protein CASSDKGPWDE. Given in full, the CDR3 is CASSDKGPWDEQYF. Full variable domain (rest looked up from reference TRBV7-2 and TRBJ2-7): GAGVSQSPSNKVTEKGKDVELRCDPISGHTALYWYRQSLGQGLEFLIYFQGNSAPDKSGLPSDRFSAERTGGSVSTLTIQRTQQEDSAVYLCASSDKGPWDEQYFGPGTRLTVT.

The CDR3 sequence: CASNPISGRQRNEQFF. The CDR3 DNA, read in part, is TGTGCCAGCAATCCTATTAGCGGGAGACAGAGAAATGAG. V gene TRBV6-2 or TRBV6-3 combines with J gene TRBJ2-1; 9 bases line up with TRBD2. The sequence runs out 3 residues before the end of the CDR3; the remainder is reconstructed from the germline J gene. V shed 7 bases, J shed 7 bases, and the junction held 14 bases outside the gene matches. The CDR3 is made up of 16 amino acids. CDR1 MNHEY and CDR2 SVGEGT come from the germline V gene.

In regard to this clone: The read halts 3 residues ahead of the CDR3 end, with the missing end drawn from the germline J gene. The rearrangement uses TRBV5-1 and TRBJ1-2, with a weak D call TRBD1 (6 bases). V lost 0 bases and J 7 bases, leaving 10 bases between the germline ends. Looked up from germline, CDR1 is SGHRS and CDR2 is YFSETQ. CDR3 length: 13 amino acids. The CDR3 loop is CASSLDQGFGYTF. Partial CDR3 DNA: TGCGCCAGCAGCTTGGATCAGGGGTTTGGC.

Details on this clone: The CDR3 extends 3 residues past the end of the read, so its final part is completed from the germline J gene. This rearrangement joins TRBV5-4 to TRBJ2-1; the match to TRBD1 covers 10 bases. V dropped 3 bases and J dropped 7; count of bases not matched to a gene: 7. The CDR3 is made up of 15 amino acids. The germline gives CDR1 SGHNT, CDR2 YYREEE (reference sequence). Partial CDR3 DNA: TGTGCCAGCAGCTCTCCGGGACAGGGGATGAATGAG. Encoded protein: CASSSPGQGMNE. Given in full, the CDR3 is CASSSPGQGMNEQFF.

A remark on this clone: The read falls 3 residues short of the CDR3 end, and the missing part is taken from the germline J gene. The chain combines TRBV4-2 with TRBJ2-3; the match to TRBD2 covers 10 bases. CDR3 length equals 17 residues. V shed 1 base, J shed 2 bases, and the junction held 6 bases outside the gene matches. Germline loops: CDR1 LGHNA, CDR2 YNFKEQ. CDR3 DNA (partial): TGTGCCAGCAGCCAAGCCCCTAGCGGGAGATTCACAGATACG. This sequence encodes CASSQAPSGRFTDT. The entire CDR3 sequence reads CASSQAPSGRFTDTQYF.

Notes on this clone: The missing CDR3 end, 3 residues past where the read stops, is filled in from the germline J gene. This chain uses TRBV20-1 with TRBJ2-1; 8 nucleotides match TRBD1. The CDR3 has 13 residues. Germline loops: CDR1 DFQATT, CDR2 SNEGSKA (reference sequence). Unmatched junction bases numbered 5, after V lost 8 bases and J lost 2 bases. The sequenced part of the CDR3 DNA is TGCAGTTCCCACAGGGGGGCCTACAATGAG. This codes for CSSHRGAYNE. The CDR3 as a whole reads CSSHRGAYNEQFF.

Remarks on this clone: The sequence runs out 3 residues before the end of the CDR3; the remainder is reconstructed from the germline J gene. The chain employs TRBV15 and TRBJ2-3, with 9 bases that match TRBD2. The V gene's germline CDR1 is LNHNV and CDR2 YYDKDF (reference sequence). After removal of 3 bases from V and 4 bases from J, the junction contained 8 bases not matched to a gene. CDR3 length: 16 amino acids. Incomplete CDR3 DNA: TGTGCCACCAGCAGTAGGACTAGCGCTAGGGCAGATACG. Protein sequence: CATSSRTSARADT. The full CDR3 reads CATSSRTSARADTQYF.

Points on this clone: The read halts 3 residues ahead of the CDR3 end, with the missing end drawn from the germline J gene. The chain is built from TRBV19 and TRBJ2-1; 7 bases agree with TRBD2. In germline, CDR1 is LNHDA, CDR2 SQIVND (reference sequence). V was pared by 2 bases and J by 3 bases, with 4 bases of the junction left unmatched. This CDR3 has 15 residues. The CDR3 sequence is CASSISPSGYNEQFF. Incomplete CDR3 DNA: TGTGCCAGTAGTATAAGCCCTAGCGGCTACAATGAG.

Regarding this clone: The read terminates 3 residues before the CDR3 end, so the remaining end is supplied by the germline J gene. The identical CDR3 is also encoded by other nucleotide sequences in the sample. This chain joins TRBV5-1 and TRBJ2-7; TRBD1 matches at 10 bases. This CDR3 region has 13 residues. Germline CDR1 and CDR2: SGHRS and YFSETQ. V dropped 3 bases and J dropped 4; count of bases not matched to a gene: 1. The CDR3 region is CASSWGQGYEQYF. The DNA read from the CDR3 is TGCGCCAGCAGCTGGGGACAGGGGTACGAG.

The CDR3 DNA, read in part, is TGCAGTGCTAGAGATGGGGACAGGGGTGAAGCAGATACG. This codes for CSARDGDRGEADT. The full CDR3 sequence reads CSARDGDRGEADTQYF. V usage is TRBV20-1 and J usage is TRBJ2-3; TRBD1 matches 10 bases. The DNA ends 3 residues before the CDR3 does, and the rest of the CDR3 is filled in from the germline J gene. Germline CDR1 is DFQATT and CDR2 is SNEGSKA (reference sequence). The V gene end was trimmed by 0 bases and the J gene end by 4 bases; junction bases not matched to a gene: 7. The CDR3 extends over 16 amino acids.

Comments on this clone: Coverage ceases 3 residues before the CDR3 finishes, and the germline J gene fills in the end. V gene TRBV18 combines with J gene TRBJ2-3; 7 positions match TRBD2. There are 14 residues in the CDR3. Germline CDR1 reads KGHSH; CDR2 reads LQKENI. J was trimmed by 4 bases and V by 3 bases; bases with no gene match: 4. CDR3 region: CASSPLAEPDTQYF. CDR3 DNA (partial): TGTGCCAGCTCACCTCTAGCGGAGCCAGATACG.

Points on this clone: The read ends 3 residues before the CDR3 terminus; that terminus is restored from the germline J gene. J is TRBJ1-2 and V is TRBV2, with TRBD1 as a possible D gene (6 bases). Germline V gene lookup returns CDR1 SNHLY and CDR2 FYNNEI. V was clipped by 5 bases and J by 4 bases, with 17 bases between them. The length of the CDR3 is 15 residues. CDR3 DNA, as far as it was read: TGTGCCAGCAGTCTCAGGTCCGGCAGGGGCTATGGC. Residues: CASSLRSGRGYG. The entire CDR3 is CASSLRSGRGYGYTF. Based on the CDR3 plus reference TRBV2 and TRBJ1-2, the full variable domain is EPEVTQTPSHQVTQMGQEVILRCVPISNHLYFYWYRQILGQKVEFLVSFYNNEISEKSEIFDDQFSVERPDGSNFTLKIRSTKLEDSAMYFCASSLRSGRGYGYTFGSGTRLTVV.

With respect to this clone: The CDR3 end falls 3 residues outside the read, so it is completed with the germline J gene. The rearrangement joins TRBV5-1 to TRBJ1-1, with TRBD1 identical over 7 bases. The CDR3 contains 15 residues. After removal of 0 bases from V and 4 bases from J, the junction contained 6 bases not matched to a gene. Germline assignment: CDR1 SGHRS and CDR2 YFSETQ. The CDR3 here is CASSLEPGQITEAFF. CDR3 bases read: TGCGCCAGCAGCTTGGAACCGGGACAGATCACTGAA. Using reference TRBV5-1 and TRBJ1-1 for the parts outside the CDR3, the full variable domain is KAGVTQTPRYLIKTRGQQVTLSCSPISGHRSVSWYQQTPGQGLQFLFEYFSETQRNKGNFPGRFSGRQFSNSRSEMNVSTLELGDSALYLCASSLEPGQITEAFFGQGTRLTVV.

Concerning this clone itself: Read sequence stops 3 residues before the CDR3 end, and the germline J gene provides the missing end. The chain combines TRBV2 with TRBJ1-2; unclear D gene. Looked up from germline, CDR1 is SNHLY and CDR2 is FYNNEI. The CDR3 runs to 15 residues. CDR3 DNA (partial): TGTGCCAGCAGTCCAACTAGCGTCTCCTACAATGAC. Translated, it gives CASSPTSVSYND. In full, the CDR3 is CASSPTSVSYNDYTF. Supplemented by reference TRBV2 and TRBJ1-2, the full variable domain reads EPEVTQTPSHQVTQMGQEVILRCVPISNHLYFYWYRQILGQKVEFLVSFYNNEISEKSEIFDDQFSVERPDGSNFTLKIRSTKLEDSAMYFCASSPTSVSYNDYTFGSGTRLTVV.

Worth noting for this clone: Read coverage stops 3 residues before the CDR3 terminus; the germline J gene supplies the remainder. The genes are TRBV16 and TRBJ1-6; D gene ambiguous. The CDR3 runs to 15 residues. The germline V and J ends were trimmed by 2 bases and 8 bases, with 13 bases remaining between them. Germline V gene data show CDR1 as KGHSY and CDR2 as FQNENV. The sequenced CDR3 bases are TGTGCCAGCAGCCAAACTACGGGGAGAGATTCACCC. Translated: CASSQTTGRDSP. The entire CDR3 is CASSQTTGRDSPLHF. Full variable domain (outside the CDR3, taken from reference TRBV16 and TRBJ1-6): GEEVAQTPKHLVRGEGQKAKLYCAPIKGHSYVFWYQQVLKNEFKFLISFQNENVFDETGMPKERFSAKCLPNSPCSLEIQATKLEDSAVYFCASSQTTGRDSPLHFGNGTRLTVT.